This T cell receptor (beta chain) was sequenced for a study of blood T cells in healthy people across ages. Points on this clonotype: What it recognizes is unknown.

CDR1 and CDR2 (germline): SGHTA, FQGNSA. The CDR3 is made up of 15 amino acids. V trimming: 1 base; J trimming: 6 bases; junction bases outside the gene matches: 4. Study results and caveats: Naive CD4+ cells and diversity were both higher in long-lived donors than in aged donors.

A second PCR, run for about 7 to 11 cycles, used a sample-barcoded 5' primer plus a J-beta primer mix. CDR3-containing paired-end reads numbered at least 2.5 million in each sample. MiXCR, run by TCRdb on the 5' RACE reads, gives a single entry per CDR3 protein. The table lists roughly 1.5 million distinct CDR3 sequences, about 45% of them singletons. Sequenced input: blood. The receptor comes from a woman aged 18-29 years in good health. The gene calls are TRBV7-2 and TRBJ2-2; TRBD2 matches at 8 bases. The DNA for the CDR3 is TGTGCCAGCAGCTTAGACGGGAGGGCCGCCGGGGAGCTGTTTTTT. Protein product: CASSLDGRAAGELFF. Supplemented by reference TRBV7-2 and TRBJ2-2, the full variable domain reads GAGVSQSPSNKVTEKGKDVELRCDPISGHTALYWYRQSLGQGLEFLIYFQGNSAPDKSGLPSDRFSAERTGGSVSTLTIQRTQQEDSAVYLCASSLDGRAAGELFFGEGSRLTVL.